A selection of T cell receptor beta chains follows, all from one sample in a study of identical twins. TCRdb re-called the 5' RACE reads with MiXCR, one entry per CDR3 protein. Of roughly 290,000 distinct CDR3 sequences listed, roughly 8.6% are singletons. A further study also used this sample, focusing on yellow fever vaccine responses in identical twins.

Sequenced: memory (CD45RO+) T cells sorted from blood. These receptors all come from a woman aged 18-35 years in good health. Each CDR3 is given with its conserved first and last residue. The D gene is left open where the match is weak. Clone size is shown for a subset of rows, as once, few, many or a class of expanded clone.

j_gene: TRBJ2-3; abundance: many; v_gene: TRBV7-8; d_gene: TRBD1; CDR3aa: CASSVTGVSDTQYF; CDR3nt: TGTGCCAGCAGCGTGACAGGGGTATCGGATACGCAGTATTTT
j_gene: TRBJ1-1; abundance: many; v_gene: TRBV12-3/TRBV12-4; d_gene: NA; CDR3aa: CASSFTVVNTEAFF; CDR3nt: TGTGCCAGCAGTTTCACAGTGGTGAACACTGAAGCTTTCTTT
j_gene: TRBJ2-2; abundance: NA; v_gene: TRBV20-1; d_gene: NA; CDR3aa: CSARVGDGPGELFF; CDR3nt: TGCAGTGCTAGAGTGGGCGACGGGCCCGGGGAGCTGTTTTTT
j_gene: TRBJ2-7; abundance: once; v_gene: TRBV2; d_gene: NA; CDR3aa: CASGLDREQYF; CDR3nt: TGTGCCAGCGGGTTAGACCGCGAGCAGTACTTC
j_gene: TRBJ2-5; abundance: NA; v_gene: TRBV6-1; d_gene: TRBD1; CDR3aa: CASKDRGFLPETQYF; CDR3nt: TGTGCCAGCAAGGACAGGGGTTTTTTGCCAGAGACCCAGTACTTC
j_gene: TRBJ2-2; abundance: NA; v_gene: TRBV3-1; d_gene: NA; CDR3aa: CASSPLGGEVTGELFF; CDR3nt: TGTGCCAGCAGTCCCTTGGGGGGAGAGGTCACCGGGGAGCTGTTTTTT
j_gene: TRBJ2-7; abundance: many; v_gene: TRBV12-5; d_gene: TRBD1; CDR3aa: CASGLGTGGFYEQYF; CDR3nt: TGTGCTAGTGGTTTGGGGACAGGGGGTTTCTACGAGCAGTACTTC
j_gene: TRBJ2-3; abundance: many; v_gene: TRBV12-3/TRBV12-4; d_gene: NA; CDR3aa: CASRRGEGWQYF; CDR3nt: TGTGCCAGCAGGAGGGGTGAAGGCTGGCAGTATTTT
j_gene: TRBJ1-2; abundance: many; v_gene: TRBV12-3/TRBV12-4; d_gene: TRBD1; CDR3aa: CASSFTFGTEAYGYTF; CDR3nt: TGTGCCAGCAGTTTCACATTCGGGACAGAAGCCTATGGCTACACCTTC
j_gene: TRBJ1-2; abundance: few; v_gene: TRBV3-1; d_gene: NA; CDR3aa: CASSSGLDGYGYTF; CDR3nt: TGTGCCAGCAGCTCGGGCCTCGATGGCTATGGCTACACCTTC
j_gene: TRBJ2-1; abundance: many; v_gene: TRBV6-4; d_gene: TRBD1; CDR3aa: CASSGTGDYNEQFF; CDR3nt: TGTGCCAGCAGTGGGACAGGGGATTACAATGAGCAGTTCTTC
j_gene: TRBJ1-2; abundance: NA; v_gene: TRBV18; d_gene: TRBD1; CDR3aa: CASSRTGDDGYTF; CDR3nt: TGTGCCAGCTCACGGACAGGGGATGACGGCTACACCTTC
j_gene: TRBJ2-5; abundance: NA; v_gene: TRBV4-1; d_gene: TRBD1; CDR3aa: CASSPLTGRRETQYF; CDR3nt: TGCGCCAGCAGCCCCCTGACAGGGCGGCGAGAGACCCAGTACTTC
j_gene: TRBJ1-4; abundance: few; v_gene: TRBV11-2; d_gene: NA; CDR3aa: CASSPVHTGFSNEKLFF; CDR3nt: TGTGCCAGCAGCCCCGTACACACAGGGTTCTCTAATGAAAAACTGTTTTTT
j_gene: TRBJ1-2; abundance: many; v_gene: TRBV6-1; d_gene: NA; CDR3aa: CASSRDSAGGYTF; CDR3nt: TGTGCCAGCAGCAGGGACTCTGCGGGAGGCTACACCTTC
j_gene: TRBJ2-2; abundance: NA; v_gene: TRBV3-1; d_gene: TRBD1; CDR3aa: CASSPDRTNTGELFF; CDR3nt: TGTGCCAGCAGCCCGGACAGGACAAACACCGGGGAGCTGTTTTTT
j_gene: TRBJ2-7; abundance: many; v_gene: TRBV5-1; d_gene: NA; CDR3aa: CASSPGLDEQYF; CDR3nt: TGCGCCAGCAGCCCGGGACTGGACGAGCAGTACTTC
j_gene: TRBJ2-5; abundance: NA; v_gene: TRBV6-1; d_gene: TRBD2; CDR3aa: CASRKGLAGGSPEKTQYF; CDR3nt: TGTGCCAGCAGAAAAGGTCTAGCGGGAGGCTCCCCCGAGAAGACCCAGTACTTC
j_gene: TRBJ1-4; abundance: few; v_gene: TRBV7-9; d_gene: NA; CDR3aa: CASSPRGGGEKLFF; CDR3nt: TGTGCCAGCAGCCCACGGGGGGGCGGTGAAAAACTGTTTTTT
j_gene: TRBJ2-2; abundance: few; v_gene: TRBV6-5; d_gene: TRBD1; CDR3aa: CASSYSRQGAGELFF; CDR3nt: TGTGCCAGCAGTTACTCGAGACAGGGGGCCGGGGAGCTGTTTTTT
j_gene: TRBJ1-5; abundance: NA; v_gene: TRBV28; d_gene: NA; CDR3aa: CASSMGYRDQPQHF; CDR3nt: TGTGCCAGCAGTATGGGATATAGGGATCAGCCCCAGCATTTT
j_gene: TRBJ2-5; abundance: NA; v_gene: TRBV28; d_gene: NA; CDR3aa: CASSPAGQLFQETQYF; CDR3nt: TGTGCCAGCAGCCCCGCCGGACAGCTTTTTCAAGAGACCCAGTACTTC
j_gene: TRBJ1-6; abundance: few; v_gene: TRBV2; d_gene: NA; CDR3aa: CASSEVGQGESPLHF; CDR3nt: TGTGCCAGCAGTGAAGTCGGCCAGGGCGAATCACCCCTCCACTTT
j_gene: TRBJ2-7; abundance: many; v_gene: TRBV27; d_gene: NA; CDR3aa: CASSPRASFSYEQYF; CDR3nt: TGTGCCAGCAGTCCGAGAGCTAGCTTTTCCTACGAGCAGTACTTC
j_gene: TRBJ1-2; abundance: few; v_gene: TRBV29-1; d_gene: TRBD1; CDR3aa: CSVEGNRGGLSGYTF; CDR3nt: TGCAGCGTTGAAGGGAACAGGGGGGGCCTAAGTGGCTACACCTTC
j_gene: TRBJ2-3; abundance: many; v_gene: TRBV20-1; d_gene: TRBD1; CDR3aa: CSARDRGHGTDTQYF; CDR3nt: TGCAGTGCTAGAGATAGGGGGCATGGCACAGATACGCAGTATTTT
j_gene: TRBJ2-2; abundance: NA; v_gene: TRBV10-2; d_gene: NA; CDR3aa: CASSEFLPGPNTGELFF; CDR3nt: TGCGCCAGCAGTGAGTTTCTGCCGGGCCCCAACACCGGGGAGCTGTTTTTT
j_gene: TRBJ2-6; abundance: few; v_gene: TRBV10-1; d_gene: NA; CDR3aa: CASSESSNPGANVLTF; CDR3nt: TGCGCCAGCAGTGAGTCTTCTAACCCTGGGGCCAACGTCCTGACTTTC
j_gene: TRBJ1-5; abundance: NA; v_gene: TRBV20-1; d_gene: TRBD1; CDR3aa: CSARQGPPNQPQHF; CDR3nt: TGCAGTGCCCGACAGGGACCGCCTAATCAGCCCCAGCATTTT
j_gene: TRBJ2-1; abundance: NA; v_gene: TRBV29-1; d_gene: NA; CDR3aa: CSVRGPFYNEQFF; CDR3nt: TGCAGCGTCCGGGGGCCCTTCTACAATGAGCAGTTCTTC
j_gene: TRBJ1-1; abundance: many; v_gene: TRBV6-1; d_gene: TRBD1; CDR3aa: CASRRGQVAQIEAFF; CDR3nt: TGTGCCAGCAGACGCGGACAGGTTGCTCAAATTGAAGCTTTCTTT
j_gene: TRBJ2-1; abundance: few; v_gene: TRBV7-8; d_gene: TRBD2; CDR3aa: CASSLVLAGGEQFF; CDR3nt: TGTGCCAGCAGCTTAGTACTAGCGGGGGGTGAGCAGTTCTTC
j_gene: TRBJ2-5; abundance: few; v_gene: TRBV19; d_gene: NA; CDR3aa: CASSITQGGKEGQYF; CDR3nt: TGTGCCAGTAGTATAACCCAGGGAGGAAAAGAGGGCCAGTACTTC
j_gene: TRBJ2-5; abundance: NA; v_gene: TRBV14; d_gene: NA; CDR3aa: CASSQGPGVIGETQYF; CDR3nt: TGTGCCAGCAGCCAAGGGCCGGGGGTAATTGGGGAGACCCAGTACTTC
j_gene: TRBJ2-7; abundance: few; v_gene: TRBV7-9; d_gene: NA; CDR3aa: CASSAGDRPSYEQYF; CDR3nt: TGTGCCAGCAGCGCAGGGGACCGTCCCTCCTACGAGCAGTACTTC
j_gene: TRBJ2-3; abundance: many; v_gene: TRBV2; d_gene: NA; CDR3aa: CASRKGTDTQYF; CDR3nt: TGTGCCAGCAGAAAGGGAACAGATACGCAGTATTTT
j_gene: TRBJ2-5; abundance: NA; v_gene: TRBV20-1; d_gene: NA; CDR3aa: CSAPVFGQYF; CDR3nt: TGCAGTGCCCCTGTGTTTGGCCAGTACTTC
j_gene: TRBJ1-1; abundance: few; v_gene: TRBV2; d_gene: NA; CDR3aa: CASSAGREGTEAFF; CDR3nt: TGTGCCAGCAGTGCCGGGAGGGAGGGCACTGAAGCTTTCTTT
j_gene: TRBJ1-5; abundance: NA; v_gene: TRBV20-1; d_gene: TRBD1; CDR3aa: CSARERQGSNQPQHF; CDR3nt: TGCAGTGCTAGGGAGCGACAGGGGAGCAATCAGCCCCAGCATTTT